A single sample is the source of the 16 T cell receptor beta chains below, sequenced in a study of blood T cell repertoires in COVID-19. Generated by immunoSEQ multiplex PCR, the TCRdb table keeps only in-frame clones and is missing some. The sample contains a few hundred thousand clones, around 84% of which appear only once. Sequencing was performed on peripheral blood. The receptors were sampled from a middle-aged woman who had recovered from COVID-19.

The chain couples TRBV6-5 to TRBJ1-5; the match to TRBD1 covers 9 bases. The CDR3 extends over 12 amino acids. After removal of 5 bases from V and 12 bases from J, the junction contained 5 bases not matched to a gene. Germline-derived CDR1 and CDR2 are MNHEY and SVGAGI. The CDR3 coding sequence is TGTGCCAGCAGTCGCCCGGGACAGGGCCAGCATTTT. Translation gives CASSRPGQGQHF.

The chain carries TRBV29-1 and TRBJ2-3; D might be TRBD2 (5 bases). V lost 0 bases and J 5 bases, leaving 12 bases between the germline ends. Germline values: CDR1 SQVTM, CDR2 ANQGSEA. The CDR3 totals 14 residues. CDR3 DNA: TGCAGCGTTGAAGACGGGATAGTAAGAGATACGCAGTATTTT. Amino acids: CSVEDGIVRDTQYF.

V usage is TRBV5-1 and J usage is TRBJ1-6, with 8 bases lining up with TRBD1. Germline lookup yields CDR1 SGHRS and CDR2 YFSETQ. After removal of 6 bases from V and 6 bases from J, the junction contained 8 bases not matched to a gene. The CDR3 is made up of 15 amino acids. CDR3 region: CASTRTGNINSPLHF. The CDR3, as DNA: TGCGCCAGCACTAGGACAGGGAACATTAATTCACCCCTCCACTTT.

V usage is TRBV9 and J usage is TRBJ1-3, with D unclear. CDR1 and CDR2 (germline): SGDLS, YYNGEE. The CDR3 is 15 residues long. Trimming stripped 1 base from V and 0 bases from J, with 8 bases between. Here the CDR3 reads CASSVNTDSGNTIYF. In DNA, the CDR3 is TGTGCCAGCAGCGTAAACACCGACTCTGGAAACACCATATATTTT.

This chain links TRBV30 with TRBJ1-6, with D maybe TRBD1 (5 bases). The germline V gene encodes CDR1 GTSNPN and CDR2 SVGIG (reference sequence). Trimming took 3 bases from V and 7 from J, leaving 7 bases between them. This CDR3 contains 12 residues. The CDR3 DNA reads TGTGCCTGGAGCCGGGGGAATTCACCCCTCCACTTT. Translation: CAWSRGNSPLHF.

The chain joins TRBV5-1 to TRBJ1-2; 10 nucleotides line up with TRBD1. The CDR3 is made up of 14 amino acids. Per the germline V gene, CDR1 is SGHRS and CDR2 is YFSETQ. V shed 3 bases, J shed 8 bases, and the junction held 7 bases outside the gene matches. CDR3 region: CASSSGTGVGGYTF. As DNA, the CDR3 is TGCGCCAGCAGCTCCGGGACAGGGGTAGGAGGCTACACCTTC.

The chain carries TRBV15 and TRBJ2-7, with TRBD1 as a possible D gene (6 bases). CDR3 length: 15 amino acids. From germline, CDR1 is LNHNV and CDR2 YYDKDF (reference sequence). With 1 base removed from V and 1 base from J, the gap between germline ends came to 11 bases. CDR3 amino acids: CATSRGRDISYEQYF. The CDR3 DNA reads TGTGCCACCAGCAGAGGAAGGGACATATCCTACGAGCAGTACTTC.

The rearrangement joins TRBV28 to TRBJ1-2; no definite D call. From germline, CDR1 is MDHEN and CDR2 SYDVKM. This CDR3 is 11 amino acids long. The V and J ends lost 5 bases and 8 bases respectively, with 9 bases between them. CDR3 amino acids: CASSIRGGYTF. The DNA of the CDR3 is TGTGCCAGCAGTATTAGAGGGGGCTACACCTTC.

This chain connects TRBV7-8 to TRBJ1-2; 7 positions agree with TRBD1. Germline V gene sequence: CDR1 SGHVS, CDR2 FQNEAQ. Trimming took 1 base from V and 4 from J; bases not matched to a gene: 3. CDR3 length: 14 residues. The CDR3 bases are TGTGCCAGCAGCTTAGTAGGGGGCGGCTATGGCTACACCTTC. Residues: CASSLVGGGYGYTF. The full variable domain, rest sourced from reference TRBV7-8 and TRBJ1-2, is GAGVSQSPRYKVAKRGQDVALRCDPISGHVSLFWYQQALGQGPEFLTYFQNEAQLDKSGLPSDRFFAERPEGSVSTLKIQRTQQEDSAVYLCASSLVGGGYGYTFGSGTRLTVV.

The rearrangement links TRBV2 to TRBJ1-3; D gene ambiguous. Germline-derived CDR1 and CDR2 are SNHLY and FYNNEI. The length of the CDR3 is 14 residues. V lost 8 bases and J lost 0, with 11 bases in between. This CDR3 is CASRGQLSGNTIYF. The CDR3 region has the DNA TGTGCCAGCCGGGGTCAGCTCTCTGGAAACACCATATATTTT.

The CDR3 sequence: CASRLNSGVGTDTQYF. DNA for the CDR3: TGCGCCAGCAGACTAAATAGCGGGGTCGGCACAGATACGCAGTATTTT. The chain combines TRBV5-1 with TRBJ2-3, with 8 bases aligning to TRBD2. The CDR3 is made up of 16 amino acids. V lost 5 bases and J lost 1; bases outside the gene matches: 9. The V gene's germline CDR1 is SGHRS and CDR2 YFSETQ.

V usage is TRBV19 and J usage is TRBJ1-2; D remains unclear. V was cut by 7 bases and J by 5 bases, with 17 bases left in between. The V gene's germline CDR1 is LNHDA and CDR2 SQIVND (reference sequence). This CDR3 has 14 residues. The CDR3 spells CASNINAQSYGYTF. CDR3 in DNA: TGTGCCAGTAATATTAACGCGCAATCTTATGGCTACACCTTC. The full variable domain, in which reference TRBV19 and TRBJ1-2 provide the parts outside the CDR3, is DGGITQSPKYLFRKEGQNVTLSCEQNLNHDAMYWYRQDPGQGLRLIYYSQIVNDFQKGDIAEGYSVSREKKESFPLTVTSAQKNPTAFYLCASNINAQSYGYTFGSGTRLTVV.

The rearrangement uses TRBV7-6 and TRBJ1-1, with D possibly being TRBD1 (6 bases). Germline CDR1 and CDR2: SGHVS and FNYEAQ. This CDR3 is built from 15 residues. Trimming removed 0 bases from V and 5 bases from J, with 13 bases in between. The CDR3 here is CASSLARGGFTEAFF. CDR3 DNA sequence: TGTGCCAGCAGCTTAGCGCGAGGGGGTTTTACTGAAGCTTTCTTT.

The chain carries TRBV6-1 and TRBJ2-7, with a weak D call TRBD1 (6 bases). V was pared by 2 bases and J by 5 bases, with 13 bases between. Looked up from germline, CDR1 is MNHNS and CDR2 is SASEGT. There are 14 residues in the CDR3. The CDR3: CASSEQQGVDEQYF. The CDR3 DNA follows: TGTGCCAGCAGTGAACAACAGGGAGTGGACGAGCAGTACTTC.

The gene calls are TRBV18 and TRBJ2-5; 8 bases align to TRBD1. CDR3 length equals 15 residues. V trimming: 4 bases; J trimming: 4 bases; junction bases outside the gene matches: 8. The germline gives CDR1 KGHSH, CDR2 LQKENI. This chain's CDR3 is CASSRRQGKGETQYF. As DNA, the CDR3 is TGTGCCAGCTCACGAAGACAGGGGAAGGGAGAGACCCAGTACTTC.

The chain recombines TRBV10-3 with TRBJ2-7; 8 bases match TRBD1. Germline CDR1 reads ENHRY; CDR2 reads SYGVKD. The CDR3 consists of 15 residues. Losses at the gene ends were 0 bases for V and 5 bases for J; bases not matched to a gene: 6. CDR3 nucleotide sequence: TGTGCCATCAGTGAGTCGGACAGGGCGGGGAACGAGCAGTACTTC. Translating it yields CAISESDRAGNEQYF.